A single sample gave rise to the 18 T cell receptor beta chains below, sequenced in a study of shared clonotypes between healthy human individuals. The data were produced by immunoSEQ multiplex PCR, yet TCRdb's version contains in-frame clones alone and is incomplete. The repertoire holds millions of clones, with about 95% as singletons. Naive CD8 populations comprised CD45RO-negative cells positively selected for CCR7, excluding terminally differentiated effector memory CD45RA+ cells. Sequences were obtained from naive CD8+ T cells sorted from blood. These receptors came from a man aged 18 to 29 in good health.

This chain links TRBV11-2 with TRBJ2-5, with a possible D match to TRBD2 (5 bases). The V end was cut by 3 bases, the J end by 5 bases, with 13 bases between. CDR1 is SGHAT and CDR2 is FQNNGV in the germline V gene. The CDR3 contains 14 residues. The CDR3 DNA reads as TGTGCCAGCAGCTTTAGTGGCGGGCGGGAGACCCAGTACTTC. Translating gives CASSFSGGRETQYF.

The V call is TRBV9, the J call TRBJ2-7; 7 bases are a match to TRBD2. The CDR3 has 15 amino acids. The germline CDR1 and CDR2 sequences are SGDLS and YYNGEE. J gave up 3 bases and V 3 bases, and 9 bases lay outside the gene matches. The chain's CDR3 is CASSARGSGYYEQYF. The CDR3 DNA reads TGTGCCAGCAGCGCCCGGGGTAGCGGGTACTACGAGCAGTACTTC. The full variable domain, with the rest looked up from reference TRBV9 and TRBJ2-7, is DSGVTQTPKHLITATGQRVTLRCSPRSGDLSVYWYQQSLDQGLQFLIQYYNGEERAKGNILERFSAQQFPDLHSELNLSSLELGDSALYFCASSARGSGYYEQYFGPGTRLTVT.

The rearrangement links TRBV9 to TRBJ1-3; D call uncertain. Between the trimmed V and J ends, which lost 4 bases and 6 bases, there was a span of 8 bases. This CDR3 comprises 12 residues. Germline CDR1 reads SGDLS; CDR2 reads YYNGEE. The CDR3 coding sequence is TGTGCCAGCAGCCCTGGTCCAAACACCATATATTTT. Translated, it gives CASSPGPNTIYF. The variable domain in full, completed from reference TRBV9 and TRBJ1-3, reads DSGVTQTPKHLITATGQRVTLRCSPRSGDLSVYWYQQSLDQGLQFLIQYYNGEERAKGNILERFSAQQFPDLHSELNLSSLELGDSALYFCASSPGPNTIYFGEGSWLTVV.

The CDR3 region is CASSRGVLNSPLHF. The CDR3 region has the DNA TGTGCCAGCAGCCGCGGAGTGTTAAATTCACCCCTCCACTTT. The chain employs TRBV5-4 and TRBJ1-6; D is unclear. This CDR3 is built from 14 residues. The V end was cut by 4 bases, the J end by 7 bases, with 12 bases between. Per germline, CDR1 SGHNT and CDR2 YYREEE (reference sequence).

This clone was seen a handful of times. V is TRBV18 and J is TRBJ1-6; 7 bases agree with TRBD1. J gave up 5 bases and V 0 bases, and 1 base lay outside the gene matches. This CDR3 comprises 15 residues. Germline lookup yields CDR1 KGHSH and CDR2 LQKENI. The chain's CDR3 is CASSPPDRDNSPLHF. CDR3 in DNA: TGTGCCAGCTCACCACCCGACAGGGATAATTCACCCCTCCACTTT.

The chain is built from TRBV11-2 and TRBJ1-5; possibly TRBD1 for D (6 bases). V was shortened by 5 bases and J by 5 bases, with 22 bases between the two germline ends. In germline, CDR1 is SGHAT, CDR2 FQNNGV. This CDR3 contains 17 residues. The CDR3 DNA follows: TGTGCCAGCAGCACGTTGCATGGGGTCGGGGGGCATCAGCCCCAGCATTTT. Translating gives CASSTLHGVGGHQPQHF. Complete variable domain (other parts from reference TRBV11-2 and TRBJ1-5): EAGVAQSPRYKIIEKRQSVAFWCNPISGHATLYWYQQILGQGPKLLIQFQNNGVVDDSQLPKDRFSAERLKGVDSTLKIQPAKLEDSAVYLCASSTLHGVGGHQPQHFGDGTRLSIL.

This chain connects TRBV14 to TRBJ2-3; TRBD2 matches 10 bases. The V gene end was trimmed by 4 bases and the J gene end by 1 base; junction bases not matched to a gene: 8. Germline CDR1 and CDR2: SGHDN and FVKESK. This CDR3 is built from 17 residues. The CDR3, as DNA: TGTGCCAGCAGCCCCCCCGGGCTAGCGGGGGGCACAGATACGCAGTATTTT. It yields the protein CASSPPGLAGGTDTQYF.

The V call is TRBV7-8, the J call TRBJ2-7, with TRBD2 matching 10 bases. Germline assignment: CDR1 SGHVS and CDR2 FQNEAQ. The CDR3 extends over 15 amino acids. The junction had 8 bases not matched to a gene; V was cut back by 5 bases and J by 4 bases. For the CDR3, the DNA is TGTGCCAGCAGCCCCGGTACTAGCGGGGTGTACGAGCAGTACTTC. The encoded protein is CASSPGTSGVYEQYF.

The DNA of the CDR3 is TGTGCCAGCAGTTACCGAGCCATCAATCAGCCCCAGCATTTT. Its protein product is CASSYRAINQPQHF. The gene calls are TRBV6-5 and TRBJ1-5; D is unresolved. The CDR3 has 14 residues. V was shortened by 2 bases and J by 3 bases, with 8 bases between the two germline ends. The germline gives CDR1 MNHEY, CDR2 SVGAGI.

V and J are TRBV9 and TRBJ2-3; TRBD2 might be the D (5 bases). From germline, CDR1 is SGDLS and CDR2 YYNGEE. With 4 bases removed from V and 0 bases from J, the gap between germline ends came to 12 bases. There are 15 residues in the CDR3. The CDR3: CASSLGWTSTDTQYF. The CDR3 region has the DNA TGTGCCAGCAGCCTGGGATGGACTAGCACAGATACGCAGTATTTT.

The V gene is TRBV15, the J gene TRBJ2-2, with D perhaps matching TRBD1 (5 bases). The CDR3 has 15 amino acids. Germline V gives CDR1 LNHNV, CDR2 YYDKDF (reference sequence). V lost 3 bases to trimming and J lost 0 bases, with 8 bases between them. CDR3 protein: CATSSDRTNTGELFF. CDR3 nucleotides: TGTGCCACCAGCAGCGACAGAACGAACACCGGGGAGCTGTTTTTT. Full variable domain (rest looked up from reference TRBV15 and TRBJ2-2): DAMVIQNPRYQVTQFGKPVTLSCSQTLNHNVMYWYQQKSSQAPKLLFHYYDKDFNNEADTPDNFQSRRPNTSFCFLDIRSPGLGDTAMYLCATSSDRTNTGELFFGEGSRLTVL.

Turning to this clone: The sample carries other DNA sequences with the same CDR3. The CDR3 sequence: CASSFNDYGYTF. CDR3 bases: TGTGCCAGCAGCTTTAATGACTATGGCTACACCTTC. The chain employs TRBV5-6 and TRBJ1-2; D not resolved. Germline V gives CDR1 SGHDT, CDR2 YYEEEE. The CDR3 consists of 12 residues. With 2 bases removed from V and 3 bases from J, the gap between germline ends came to 5 bases.

This chain uses TRBV28 with TRBJ2-7; D uncertain. CDR1 is MDHEN and CDR2 is SYDVKM in the germline V gene. V was shortened by 1 base and J by 2 bases, with 9 bases between the two germline ends. The length of the CDR3 is 14 residues. The DNA of the CDR3 is TGTGCCAGCAGTTTATCCCTGGTACCCTACGAGCAGTACTTC. It codes for CASSLSLVPYEQYF.

The sample holds one count of this clone. CDR3 in DNA: TGTGCCAGCAGCTACTGGGTGGGGTGGAGCGGGAATGAGCAGTTCTTC. Its translation is CASSYWVGWSGNEQFF. V usage is TRBV5-6 and J usage is TRBJ2-1, with D perhaps matching TRBD2 (6 bases). The length of the CDR3 is 16 residues. Trimming removed 3 bases at V and 7 bases at J, with 20 bases between. CDR1 SGHDT and CDR2 YYEEEE come from the germline V gene.

The J gene is TRBJ1-1, the V gene TRBV25-1; no clear D gene. Trimming left V 8 bases short and J 8 bases short, with 6 bases between. Per germline, CDR1 MGHDK and CDR2 SYGVNS. The CDR3 totals 9 residues. CDR3 DNA: TGTGCCAGCGAACCGGAAGCTTTCTTT. Protein: CASEPEAFF. The variable domain in full, with the rest retrieved from reference TRBV25-1 and TRBJ1-1, is EADIYQTPRYLVIGTGKKITLECSQTMGHDKMYWYQQDPGMELHLIHYSYGVNSTEKGDLSSESTVSRIRTEHFPLTLESARPSHTSQYLCASEPEAFFGQGTRLTVV.

The chain employs TRBV28 and TRBJ2-7; 7 bases match TRBD2. V dropped 6 bases and J dropped 0; count of bases not matched to a gene: 8. Looked up from germline, CDR1 is MDHEN and CDR2 is SYDVKM. CDR3 length equals 15 residues. CDR3 nucleotide sequence: TGTGCCAGCAGGAGATGGGGGGGGAACTCCTACGAGCAGTACTTC. Protein sequence: CASRRWGGNSYEQYF.

As concerns this clone: This sample includes further DNA sequences coding for the same CDR3. V usage is TRBV27 and J usage is TRBJ2-1; TRBD1 aligns across 10 bases. Germline assignment: CDR1 MNHEY and CDR2 SMNVEV (reference sequence). The CDR3 covers 14 residues. J lost 2 bases, V lost 6 bases, and 1 base had no gene match. CDR3 nucleotide sequence: TGTGCCAGCAGCGACAGGGGGCCCTACAATGAGCAGTTCTTC. Encoded protein: CASSDRGPYNEQFF.

In regard to this clone: Within the sample, other DNA sequences also encode this same CDR3. V is TRBV5-1 and J is TRBJ2-7, with D perhaps matching TRBD1 (5 bases). The CDR3 is 14 residues long. V was cut by 0 bases and J by 4 bases, with 11 bases left in between. Germline V gives CDR1 SGHRS, CDR2 YFSETQ. The CDR3 nucleotides read TGCGCCAGCAGCTTGGAAGGCAGGGATTACGAGCAGTACTTC. As protein: CASSLEGRDYEQYF.